These 14 T cell receptor beta chains share one sample of origin, sequenced in a study of blood T cell repertoires in COVID-19 (TCRdb year 2020). The receptor library was made with the immunoSEQ multiplex PCR assay. The table was pulled from immuneACCESS by TCRdb, which kept in-frame rearrangements only. Such tables lose some clones; where checked, under half of the loss comes from unresolved V genes, and the rest has no known cause. The sample table contains over 150,000 clones; only one count was recorded for roughly 86% of them. The top ten hold under 5% of the sample. Material: peripheral blood. These receptors all stem from a woman aged 55 to 70 who had recovered from COVID-19.

The chain has TRBV2 and TRBJ2-3, with 8 bases that match TRBD2. The V gene end was trimmed by 5 bases and the J gene end by 1 base; junction bases not matched to a gene: 5. From germline, CDR1 is SNHLY and CDR2 FYNNEI. CDR3 length equals 15 residues. The chain's CDR3 is CASSPFSGGTDTQYF. The CDR3, as DNA: TGTGCCAGCAGTCCATTTAGCGGGGGCACAGATACGCAGTATTTT.

V is TRBV7-3 and J is TRBJ2-3; 11 positions agree with TRBD1. CDR3 length: 18 residues. Looked up from germline, CDR1 is SGHTA and CDR2 is FQGTGA. V lost 1 base, J lost 3 bases, and 9 bases stayed unmatched. CDR3 DNA: TGTGCCAGCAGCTTAAGGCCCGGACAGGGGGCAGGGACAGATACGCAGTATTTT. Translated: CASSLRPGQGAGTDTQYF.

The V call is TRBV4-3, the J call TRBJ2-1; possibly TRBD2 for D (6 bases). Trimming stripped 1 base from V and 10 bases from J, with 17 bases between. The CDR3 covers 15 residues. Germline loops: CDR1 LGHNA, CDR2 YSLEER. CDR3 loop: CASSQGRSAGIEQFF. CDR3 DNA: TGCGCCAGCAGCCAAGGGAGAAGCGCGGGGATCGAGCAGTTCTTC.

The chain employs TRBV11-2 and TRBJ2-1, with D tentatively TRBD2 (6 bases). V lost 3 bases and J lost 15, with 15 bases in between. Germline V gene lookup returns CDR1 SGHAT and CDR2 FQNNGV. The CDR3 runs to 12 residues. Written as DNA, the CDR3 is TGTGCCAGCAGCTTTTCCCGGGGGTCGTGGTTCTTC. Translating it yields CASSFSRGSWFF.

This clone was recorded once. J is TRBJ1-2 and V is TRBV24-1; a possible D gene is TRBD1 (5 bases). The V and J ends lost 4 bases and 4 bases respectively, with 21 bases between them. The germline V gene encodes CDR1 KGHDR and CDR2 SFDVKD. This CDR3 is built from 17 residues. The CDR3 region has the DNA TGTGCCACCAGTGACGGCGGCTCAGGGTTAGGAAGCTATGGCTACACCTTC. This sequence encodes CATSDGGSGLGSYGYTF.

This chain connects TRBV7-8 to TRBJ2-3, with TRBD2 matching 10 bases. With V trimmed by 5 bases and J by 2 bases, 10 bases remained unmatched. The V gene's germline CDR1 is SGHVS and CDR2 FQNEAQ. This CDR3 region has 17 residues. CDR3 DNA: TGTGCCAGCAGCCGAGCAGGACTAGCGGTCGACACAGATACGCAGTATTTT. This encodes CASSRAGLAVDTDTQYF.

The V and J genes are TRBV18 and TRBJ1-2; the D is unclear. CDR3 size: 14 residues. Germline lookup yields CDR1 KGHSH and CDR2 LQKENI. Between the trimmed V and J ends, which lost 6 bases and 6 bases, there was a span of 17 bases. The CDR3 sequence: CASSTLVKGDGYTF. In nucleotides, the CDR3 is TGTGCCAGCTCGACCCTGGTTAAGGGAGATGGCTACACCTTC.

The chain links TRBV11-2 to TRBJ1-3; maybe TRBD1 (6 bases). Deletions cut 3 bases from V and 4 bases from J, with 25 bases between. Germline lookup yields CDR1 SGHAT and CDR2 FQNNGV. The length of the CDR3 is 19 residues. The CDR3 sequence: CASSLRQATLSERGNTIYF. In DNA form, the CDR3 reads TGTGCCAGCAGCTTGCGACAGGCCACCTTATCCGAGAGGGGAAACACCATATATTTT.

The chain joins TRBV2 to TRBJ1-5; D gene unclear. The germline CDR1 and CDR2 sequences are SNHLY and FYNNEI. Trimming cost V 2 bases and J 3 bases, with 11 bases left between them. This CDR3 is 15 amino acids long. CDR3 protein: CASSESSALNQPQHF. Written as DNA, the CDR3 is TGTGCCAGCAGTGAATCATCAGCGCTCAATCAGCCCCAGCATTTT.

The CDR3 nucleotides are TGTGCCAGCAGTGTGTACAGAAGCCCTCCGTACTTC. Translating it yields CASSVYRSPPYF. The chain is built from TRBV2 and TRBJ2-5, with unresolved D. Trimming left V 4 bases short and J 13 bases short, with 16 bases between. Germline V gives CDR1 SNHLY, CDR2 FYNNEI. CDR3 size: 12 residues.

The chain links TRBV28 to TRBJ1-5; D may be TRBD1 (5 bases). V lost 3 bases, J lost 5 bases, and 17 bases lay in between. There are 16 residues in the CDR3. CDR1 is MDHEN and CDR2 is SYDVKM in the germline V gene. CDR3 nucleotide sequence: TGTGCCAGCAGTTTCTCCCGACGGGGGGAGGATCAGCCCCAGCATTTT. It codes for CASSFSRRGEDQPQHF. Full variable domain (missing parts from reference TRBV28 and TRBJ1-5): DVKVTQSSRYLVKRTGEKVFLECVQDMDHENMFWYRQDPGLGLRLIYFSYDVKMKEKGDIPEGYSVSREKKERFSLILESASTNQTSMYLCASSFSRRGEDQPQHFGDGTRLSIL.

This clone was observed a single time. The chain employs TRBV10-3 and TRBJ1-5, with D perhaps TRBD1 (5 bases). The CDR3 sequence is 13 residues long. The V end was cut by 8 bases, the J end by 4 bases, with 12 bases between. Germline loops: CDR1 ENHRY, CDR2 SYGVKD. The chain's CDR3 is CAIGQGSNQPQHF. The CDR3 DNA is TGTGCCATCGGTCAGGGAAGTAATCAGCCCCAGCATTTT.

This rearrangement joins TRBV7-8 to TRBJ2-3; 7 nucleotides line up with TRBD2. The CDR3 is made up of 15 amino acids. Germline V gives CDR1 SGHVS, CDR2 FQNEAQ. Trimming at V came to 6 bases and at J to 4 bases, leaving 10 bases not matched to a gene. The CDR3 coding sequence is TGTGCCAGCAGAATAGGAGCGGGGAGGGCAGATACGCAGTATTTT. Encoded protein: CASRIGAGRADTQYF.

This clone was seen only once. This chain joins TRBV6-2 or TRBV6-3 and TRBJ2-3, with no clear D. Germline V gene sequence: CDR1 MNHEY, CDR2 SVGEGT. Trimming shortened V by 6 bases and J by 3 bases, and 13 bases separated the two germline ends. This CDR3 is 14 amino acids long. The CDR3 DNA reads as TGTGCCAGCAGCCCACTCCTCCCAACAGATACGCAGTATTTT. Protein product: CASSPLLPTDTQYF.